Below are 8 T cell receptor beta chains sequenced from a single sample in a study of metastatic and nonmetastatic thyroid tumors. Each patient came to thyroid surgery without any prior treatment (of any kind). TCRdb re-called clones via MiXCR from the PCR reads. The table shows 34,000 or so clones, with 15% to 20% occurring only once. Specimen: blood. The receptors shown here come from a female donor with papillary thyroid cancer or a benign thyroid nodule (not recorded which). Some clones in this sample may be carry-over from other donors' samples.

The chain links TRBV30 to TRBJ1-5; D not resolved. The length of the CDR3 is 13 residues. Germline V gives CDR1 GTSNPN, CDR2 SVGIG (reference sequence). Trimming left V 5 bases short and J 4 bases short, with 12 bases between. Here the CDR3 reads CAWGGQYNQPQHF. The CDR3 DNA sequence: TGTGCCTGGGGTGGGCAGTATAATCAGCCCCAGCATTTT.

By share of the sample, this clone is medium-sized. The J gene is TRBJ1-6, the V gene TRBV5-5; TRBD1 matches 9 bases. The germline V gene encodes CDR1 SGHKS and CDR2 YYEKEE (reference sequence). J lost 7 bases, V lost 3 bases, and 8 bases had no gene match. The CDR3 consists of 16 residues. The CDR3 region is CASSSGTGFGNSPLHF. The CDR3 nucleotides are TGTGCCAGCAGCTCAGGGACAGGGTTTGGAAATTCACCCCTCCACTTT.

This clone was seen at least ten times. The chain uses TRBV28 and TRBJ1-4, with 8 bases aligning to TRBD1. Per the germline V gene, CDR1 is MDHEN and CDR2 is SYDVKM. The CDR3 is 15 residues long. The J segment lost 8 bases and the V segment lost 6 bases, leaving 11 bases of the junction unmatched. CDR3 sequence: CASSPADRGREKLFF. The CDR3 nucleotides read TGTGCCAGCAGCCCCGCCGACAGGGGAAGAGAAAAACTGTTTTTT.

This clone was seen a few times. The chain is built from TRBV27 and TRBJ1-6; a possible D gene is TRBD1 (6 bases). Trimming cost V 5 bases and J 7 bases, with 9 bases left between them. The CDR3 is made up of 13 amino acids. Looked up from germline, CDR1 is MNHEY and CDR2 is SMNVEV (reference sequence). CDR3 DNA sequence: TGTGCCAGCAGTGGGCAGGGGAATTCACCCCTCCACTTT. Its translation is CASSGQGNSPLHF.

V is TRBV5-1 and J is TRBJ2-1; 8 bases are shared with TRBD2. Germline lookup yields CDR1 SGHRS and CDR2 YFSETQ. After removal of 10 bases from V and 4 bases from J, the junction contained 10 bases not matched to a gene. This CDR3 spans 14 amino acids. CDR3 amino acids: CAGCSAGGYNEQFF. CDR3 in DNA: TGCGCCGGCTGCTCCGCGGGAGGTTACAATGAGCAGTTCTTC.

This clone was detected ten times or more. The chain combines TRBV10-3 with TRBJ2-1; TRBD1 matches at 10 bases. J lost 8 bases, V lost 4 bases, and 11 bases had no gene match. Germline V lookup: CDR1 ENHRY, CDR2 SYGVKD. The CDR3 length is 16 residues. CDR3 in amino acids: CAISGRGGQGPHEQFF. The CDR3 nucleotides read TGTGCCATCAGTGGGAGGGGGGGACAGGGGCCCCATGAGCAGTTCTTC.

This clone has a count of ten or more. The chain has TRBV11-1 and TRBJ1-1, with 11 positions matching TRBD1. From germline, CDR1 is SGHAT and CDR2 FQDESV (reference sequence). CDR3 length: 17 amino acids. V was clipped by 1 base and J by 1 base; unmatched bases: 5. The chain's CDR3 is CASSLEDRGLWNTEAFF. The CDR3 coding sequence is TGTGCCAGCAGCTTAGAGGACAGGGGGCTATGGAACACTGAAGCTTTCTTT.

This clone was counted once. V usage is TRBV20-1 and J usage is TRBJ1-1; TRBD1 aligns across 7 bases. V gave up 6 bases and J gave up 1 base; unmatched junction bases: 8. This CDR3 region has 14 residues. Per the germline V gene, CDR1 is DFQATT and CDR2 is SNEGSKA (reference sequence). CDR3 region: CSAAGDRPNTEAFF. The CDR3 DNA follows: TGCAGTGCCGCTGGGGACAGACCGAACACTGAAGCTTTCTTT.